The entry below gives a single T cell receptor beta chain sequence along with its context. Its antigen remains unidentified. No much larger clone is present one base from it, and per-base qualities are unavailable. These data belong to a study of lymphopenia after photon versus proton radiotherapy (dated by TCRdb to the late 2010s). Background on the whole study: The immunological effects of photon versus proton radiation therapy were compared in patients with gastrointestinal tumors who developed high-grade lymphopenia. A cohort of some 20 patients with gastrointestinal tumors who received either photon or proton therapy and subsequently developed lymphopenia was included. The goal of the study was to describe how the two radiation modalities differ in their effects on the immune system. What the research found in general, with its limitations: Across the cohort, a larger post-nadir drop in TCR diversity was inversely correlated with overall survival time among patients who died. Proton-treated patients stayed relatively stable during treatment, while photon-treated patients lost naive T cells and TCR diversity and gained effector/memory populations. Once the lymphocyte count had reached its nadir, the repertoires of photon-treated patients showed oligoclonal expansion, particularly of CD8+ Temra cells, and this expansion drove the decline in diversity. The survival association was assessed only in patients who died, and better survival with proton therapy was presented by the authors as a possibility rather than a demonstrated result.

Libraries were built with the immunoSEQ multiplex PCR assay. Alongside multiparametric flow cytometry, deep sequencing of rearranged TCR beta loci was used to profile the T cell repertoires. TCRdb retrieved this table from immuneACCESS and kept in-frame rearrangements only. Not all clones are present; in checked studies, unresolved V genes account for under half, and no reason is known for the remainder. In this sample the table shows around 59,000 clones, approximately 84% of which occur a single time. The ten largest account for 2.1% of the sample. Reading the germline V gene gives CDR1 SGHVS and CDR2 FNYEAQ. From V the trimming removes 5 bases and from J it removes 7 bases, while the gene matches leave 10 bases of the junction unaccounted for. Counted from cysteine to phenylalanine, this CDR3 has 17 amino acids. The only DNA kept is the CDR3, 51 bases in frame from the first base.

The TCR originated in a man aged 55-75 years with pancreatic cancer. The specimen was peripheral blood, collected from a patient treated with proton-based radiotherapy. This receptor chain uses TRBV7-6 and TRBJ2-1, with 14 middle bases fitting TRBD2. At the DNA level, the sequence is TGTGCCAGCAGCCACACGGGACTAGCGGGAGCCCATAATGAGCAGTTCTTC. This yields the protein CASSHTGLAGAHNEQFF.